What follows are 24 T cell receptor beta chains derived from one specimen sequenced in a study of T cell repertoires in cytomegalovirus infection. The antigens these receptors bind are not known. One entry per CDR3 protein, called by TCRdb with MiXCR from the reads. The repertoire has under 300,000 distinct CDR3 sequences, 22% of them found once; the top ten carry under 25%. Specimen: cultured PBMCs, collected from culture after CMV antigen stimulation. The receptors shown here come from a human donor in good health (CMV status not recorded). Some clones in this sample may be carry-over from other donors' samples.

This clonotype was picked up a small number of times. The rearrangement links TRBV7-6 to TRBJ2-5; D ambiguous. Germline V CDR1 and CDR2: SGHVS, FNYEAQ. This CDR3 has 14 amino acids. Trimming cost V 5 bases and J 1 base, with 11 bases left between them. As DNA, the CDR3 is TGTGCCAGCAGCCATCCCACGCGCCAAGAGACCCAGTACTTC. This encodes CASSHPTRQETQYF.

The sample holds many counts of this clonotype. This sequence joins TRBV6-2 or TRBV6-3 and TRBJ1-1; D perhaps matches TRBD1 (5 bases). Germline-derived CDR1 and CDR2 are MNHEY and SVGEGT. V was clipped by 6 bases and J by 0 bases, with 17 bases between them. The CDR3 totals 16 residues. Written as DNA, the CDR3 is TGTGCCAGCAGCCTCTGGGGGAAGCCCATGAACACTGAAGCTTTCTTT. It codes for CASSLWGKPMNTEAFF.

This clonotype was counted at least ten times. Mismatch with germline at one junction end may stem from a read error. The chain couples TRBV2 to TRBJ1-2, with 8 bases that match TRBD1. The CDR3 is 13 amino acids. CDR1 SNHLY and CDR2 FYNNEI come from the germline V gene. The CDR3 spells CASSRTGTMRDGF. In DNA form, the CDR3 reads TGTGCCAGCAGTCGGACAGGGACTATGAGGGATGGCTTC.

This clonotype was seen ten or more times. This sequence joins TRBV7-8 and TRBJ1-5; D might be TRBD1 (6 bases). CDR1 SGHVS and CDR2 FQNEAQ come from the germline V gene. The V end lost 0 bases, the J end lost 4 bases, and 13 bases lay between the germline ends. The CDR3 consists of 16 residues. CDR3 bases: TGTGCCAGCAGCTTAGCGCTTCGACAGGTGAATCAGCCCCAGCATTTT. Its translation is CASSLALRQVNQPQHF. Based on the CDR3 plus reference TRBV7-8 and TRBJ1-5, the full variable domain is GAGVSQSPRYKVAKRGQDVALRCDPISGHVSLFWYQQALGQGPEFLTYFQNEAQLDKSGLPSDRFFAERPEGSVSTLKIQRTQQEDSAVYLCASSLALRQVNQPQHFGDGTRLSIL.

V is TRBV20-1 and J is TRBJ2-1; no clear D gene. Germline CDR1 DFQATT, CDR2 SNEGSKA (reference sequence). The V and J ends lost 5 bases and 3 bases respectively, with 5 bases between them. The CDR3 runs to 11 residues. The CDR3 is CSAGFYNEQFF. CDR3 coding DNA: TGCAGTGCTGGATTCTACAATGAGCAGTTCTTC.

As regards this clonotype: A much larger clone is a single base away; this may be a read error. The chain has TRBV7-2 and TRBJ2-5; no clear D. The germline V gene encodes CDR1 SGHTA and CDR2 FQGNSA. CDR3 length: 12 residues. CDR3 sequence: CASSPSQETRYF. The CDR3 nucleotides are TGTGCCAGCAGCCCTTCCCAAGAGACCCGGTACTTC.

In its sample, this clonotype was seen a few times. The gene calls are TRBV5-4 and TRBJ1-2, with 8 bases lining up with TRBD1. Germline V gene sequence: CDR1 SGHNT, CDR2 YYREEE (reference sequence). The CDR3 is 15 amino acids. V lost 0 bases and J lost 6; bases outside the gene matches: 7. The CDR3 nucleotides are TGTGCCAGCAGCTTGGAGCTCTCAGGGGGCGATGGCTACACCTTC. It translates to CASSLELSGGDGYTF. Using reference TRBV5-4 and TRBJ1-2 for the parts outside the CDR3, the full variable domain is ETGVTQSPTHLIKTRGQQVTLRCSSQSGHNTVSWYQQALGQGPQFIFQYYREEENGRGNFPPRFSGLQFPNYSSELNVNALELDDSALYLCASSLELSGGDGYTFGSGTRLTVV.

This clonotype turned up a few times. The chain recombines TRBV2 with TRBJ2-2, with D unresolved. Trimming took 7 bases from V and 7 from J, leaving 4 bases between them. CDR1 is SNHLY, CDR2 FYNNEI, per germline. CDR3 length: 10 residues. The CDR3 coding sequence is TGTGCCAGCAAACTCGGGGAGCTGTTTTTT. This codes for CASKLGELFF.

This chain uses TRBV4-1 with TRBJ2-7; TRBD2 might be the D (5 bases). Trimming took off 4 bases at V and 0 bases at J, with 13 bases between the two ends. The CDR3 extends over 15 amino acids. Germline CDR1 reads MGHRA; CDR2 reads YSYEKL. The CDR3 DNA reads as TGCGCCAGCAGCCCAGGACTTGTTAGCTCCTACGAGCAGTACTTC. Translated, it gives CASSPGLVSSYEQYF.

The rearrangement links TRBV11-2 to TRBJ2-1, with TRBD2 matching over 8 bases. Germline CDR1 reads SGHAT; CDR2 reads FQNNGV. V lost 5 bases and J lost 6; bases outside the gene matches: 6. This CDR3 is built from 14 residues. The chain's CDR3 is CASSPSREGNEQFF. The CDR3 nucleotides are TGTGCCAGCAGCCCCTCCCGGGAGGGCAATGAGCAGTTCTTC.

This rearrangement joins TRBV5-5 to TRBJ2-3, with D perhaps TRBD1 or TRBD2 (5 bases each). V lost 4 bases to trimming and J lost 6 bases, with 15 bases between them. Germline V lookup: CDR1 SGHKS, CDR2 YYEKEE (reference sequence). This CDR3 is 14 amino acids long. CDR3 loop: CASSGTVASDTQYF. The CDR3 nucleotides read TGTGCCAGCAGCGGGACGGTAGCATCGGATACGCAGTATTTT.

This clonotype appeared a few times. This chain uses TRBV28 with TRBJ2-5, with 7 bases aligning to TRBD1. The J segment lost 3 bases and the V segment lost 5 bases, leaving 9 bases of the junction unmatched. This CDR3 comprises 15 residues. Germline CDR1 MDHEN, CDR2 SYDVKM. The CDR3 reads CASSPGQALKETQYF. As DNA, the CDR3 is TGTGCCAGCAGTCCAGGACAGGCTTTAAAAGAGACCCAGTACTTC.

This clonotype showed up many times. The chain joins TRBV7-8 to TRBJ2-2, with TRBD1 matching over 9 bases. Germline loops: CDR1 SGHVS, CDR2 FQNEAQ. V lost 5 bases and J lost 7; bases outside the gene matches: 8. The CDR3 loop spans 15 amino acids. For the CDR3, the DNA is TGTGCCAGCAGCCACCGGGACAGGGTTTTCGGGGAGCTGTTTTTT. This translates into CASSHRDRVFGELFF.

This clonotype occurred many times. The V call is TRBV6-1, the J call TRBJ1-2; possible D gene TRBD1, 6 bases. Trimming removed 4 bases at V and 8 bases at J, with 35 bases between. The CDR3 runs 20 residues. Germline V gene sequence: CDR1 MNHNS, CDR2 SASEGT. Here the CDR3 DNA reads TGTGCCAGCAGTGTGCTCGGGCGGGGCCCGGACAGCGCTCCAAGGTTGGGCTACACCTTC. Encoded protein: CASSVLGRGPDSAPRLGYTF.

This clonotype has only a few counts. The rearrangement links TRBV20-1 to TRBJ2-1, with D possibly TRBD2 on 6 matching bases. Between the trimmed V and J ends, which lost 3 bases and 4 bases, there was a span of 28 bases. The germline gives CDR1 DFQATT, CDR2 SNEGSKA (reference sequence). The CDR3 extends over 19 amino acids. The CDR3 DNA sequence: TGCAGTGCTAGCATCGGATCGGCAAGCGGGCCCTATCAGTACAATGAGCAGTTCTTC. Its translation is CSASIGSASGPYQYNEQFF.

This clonotype occurred many times. The chain carries TRBV2 and TRBJ2-3, with 8 nucleotides matching TRBD1. V trimming: 1 base; J trimming: 5 bases; junction bases outside the gene matches: 5. Germline loops: CDR1 SNHLY, CDR2 FYNNEI. This CDR3 contains 15 residues. CDR3 in DNA: TGTGCCAGCAGTGAAGTCGGGACAGGTTTAGATACGCAGTATTTT. This encodes CASSEVGTGLDTQYF.

This chain links TRBV27 with TRBJ1-2; D is unresolved. V was pared by 5 bases and J by 4 bases, with 14 bases between. The CDR3 has 14 amino acids. Germline CDR1 is MNHEY and CDR2 is SMNVEV (reference sequence). The CDR3 DNA is TGTGCCAGCAGTCCCCCCTCCCAAGGCTATGGCTACACCTTC. Residues: CASSPPSQGYGYTF.

This chain links TRBV5-3 with TRBJ2-5; either TRBD1 or TRBD2 may supply D (5 bases each). TRBV5-3 is marked as an open reading frame, function uncertain. The germline V and J ends were trimmed by 8 bases and 3 bases, with 17 bases remaining between them. The CDR3 totals 14 residues. The CDR3 spells CASGLGSREETQYF. As DNA, the CDR3 is TGTGCCAGCGGCTTGGGGAGCAGGGAAGAGACCCAGTACTTC.

In this sample, this clonotype turned up many times. This chain joins TRBV7-2 and TRBJ1-1, with no clear D. V lost 4 bases, J lost 0 bases, and 6 bases lay in between. The V gene's germline CDR1 is SGHTA and CDR2 FQGNSA. This CDR3 is built from 13 residues. The CDR3 sequence is CASSSEMNTEAFF. Here the CDR3 DNA reads TGTGCCAGCAGCTCAGAAATGAACACTGAAGCTTTCTTT.

This clonotype has ten or more counts. This chain joins TRBV7-2 and TRBJ2-7, with TRBD1 matching over 7 bases. CDR3 size: 15 residues. V shed 2 bases, J shed 7 bases, and the junction held 11 bases outside the gene matches. Germline V gives CDR1 SGHTA, CDR2 FQGNSA. The CDR3 protein is CASSLTPDRVREQYV. The CDR3, as DNA: TGTGCCAGCAGCTTAACCCCCGACAGGGTACGGGAGCAGTACGTC.

The chain recombines TRBV6-5 with TRBJ1-6; 8 nucleotides agree with TRBD1. Per germline, CDR1 MNHEY and CDR2 SVGAGI. This CDR3 has 14 amino acids. The ends lost 4 bases at V and 9 bases at J; junction bases unmatched: 5. CDR3 sequence: CASSSRTGSSPLHF. CDR3 sequence (DNA): TGTGCCAGCAGTTCTCGGACAGGGAGTTCACCCCTCCACTTT.

In this sample, this clonotype turned up a few times. The rearrangement joins TRBV6-5 to TRBJ1-1; D perhaps matches TRBD1 (6 bases). Trimming removed 2 bases from V and 2 bases from J, with 9 bases in between. Germline CDR1 MNHEY, CDR2 SVGAGI. This CDR3 has 14 amino acids. CDR3 region: CASSYLTGNTEAFF. CDR3 nucleotide sequence: TGTGCCAGCAGTTACCTGACAGGTAACACTGAAGCTTTCTTT.

This clonotype appeared many times. The CDR3 sequence is CASSSPGTGSGNTIYF. In DNA form, the CDR3 reads TGTGCCAGCAGTTCCCCCGGGACAGGCTCTGGAAACACCATATATTTT. This sequence joins TRBV28 and TRBJ1-3; TRBD1 matches at 8 bases. Germline CDR1 MDHEN, CDR2 SYDVKM. This CDR3 has 16 residues. V lost 4 bases to trimming and J lost 0 bases; unmatched junction nucleotides: 5. The full variable domain, in which reference TRBV28 and TRBJ1-3 provide the parts outside the CDR3, is DVKVTQSSRYLVKRTGEKVFLECVQDMDHENMFWYRQDPGLGLRLIYFSYDVKMKEKGDIPEGYSVSREKKERFSLILESASTNQTSMYLCASSSPGTGSGNTIYFGEGSWLTVV.

This clonotype was counted many times. The chain joins TRBV11-2 to TRBJ2-1; D is undetermined. The germline V gene encodes CDR1 SGHAT and CDR2 FQNNGV. The CDR3 has 13 residues. V was pared by 5 bases and J by 8 bases, with 13 bases between. The CDR3 sequence is CASSKLLPHEQFF. DNA of the CDR3: TGTGCCAGCAGCAAACTCCTCCCCCATGAGCAGTTCTTC. Full variable domain (outside the CDR3, taken from reference TRBV11-2 and TRBJ2-1): EAGVAQSPRYKIIEKRQSVAFWCNPISGHATLYWYQQILGQGPKLLIQFQNNGVVDDSQLPKDRFSAERLKGVDSTLKIQPAKLEDSAVYLCASSKLLPHEQFFGPGTRLTVL.